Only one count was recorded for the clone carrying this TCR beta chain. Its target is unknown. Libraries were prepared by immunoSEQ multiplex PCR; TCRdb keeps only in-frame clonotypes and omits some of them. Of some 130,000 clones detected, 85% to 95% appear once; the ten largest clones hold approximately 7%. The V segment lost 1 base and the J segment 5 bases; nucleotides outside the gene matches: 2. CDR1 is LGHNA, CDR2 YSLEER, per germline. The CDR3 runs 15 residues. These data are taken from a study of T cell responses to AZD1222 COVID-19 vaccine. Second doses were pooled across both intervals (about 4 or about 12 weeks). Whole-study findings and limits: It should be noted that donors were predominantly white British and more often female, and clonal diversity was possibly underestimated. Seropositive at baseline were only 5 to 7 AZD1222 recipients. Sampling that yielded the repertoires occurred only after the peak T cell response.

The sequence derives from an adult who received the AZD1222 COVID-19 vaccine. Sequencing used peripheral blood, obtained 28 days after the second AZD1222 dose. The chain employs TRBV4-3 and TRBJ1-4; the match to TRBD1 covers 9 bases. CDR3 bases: TGCGCCAGCAGCCAAGCGACAGGGGGGAATGAAAAACTGTTTTTT. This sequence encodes CASSQATGGNEKLFF.